Listed here is a single T cell receptor beta chain. What it binds is not known. The table came from immunoSEQ multiplex PCR; TCRdb's copy has only in-frame clones and leaves some out. Seen here are more than 55,000 clones, 88% observed once, and the top ten hold about 5.5%. The data originate from a study of OX40 agonist ivuxolimab in advanced cancers. Study in general: Partial responses were achieved by three patients, of whom one had hepatocellular carcinoma and two had cutaneous melanoma.

Study results and caveats: At doses 0.1 to 3.0 mg/kg, CD4+ and CD8+ clones expanded.

Looked up from germline, CDR1 is SGHTS and CDR2 is YDEGEE. V was clipped by 4 bases and J by 2 bases, with 16 bases between them. There are 15 residues in the CDR3. The material was CD4+ or CD8+ T cells sorted from blood, obtained in a trial of the OX40 agonist ivuxolimab. This TCR came from an adult with an advanced solid tumor such as melanoma, head and neck, liver or kidney cancer. The chain employs TRBV5-8 and TRBJ2-7; D is tentatively TRBD1 or TRBD2 (5 bases each). Here the CDR3 DNA reads TGTGCCAGCAGCGCCCGGGACCCCCGAACCTACGAGCAGTACTTC. It specifies CASSARDPRTYEQYF.